This paragraph reports one T cell receptor beta chain. The CDR3 spans 13 residues. Between the trimmed V and J ends, which lost 5 bases and 5 bases, there was a span of 13 bases. CDR1 MDHEN and CDR2 SYDVKM come from the germline V gene. Authors' methods: How many nucleated cells were present was estimated from reference gene primer amplification. Libraries were prepared by immunoSEQ multiplex PCR; TCRdb keeps only in-frame clonotypes and omits some of them. The D gene and trimming were derived from the DNA, and the V and J assignments and clone size from that table. Seen here are about 180,000 clones, roughly 85% observed once, and the top ten hold about 8.4%. This specimen comes from a study of blood T cell repertoires in COVID-19. For the study at large: The cDNA or gDNA used as material had been derived from T cells, B-cell-depleted T cells, or PBMCs.

Sequencing was performed on PBMCs or T cells enriched from blood (not recorded which). The chain links TRBV28 to TRBJ2-7; D is possibly TRBD2 (6 bases). The source of this sequence is a woman between 18 and 29 years old who had recovered from COVID-19. CDR3 nucleotides: TGTGCCAGCAGTCTCCAGGGACTTAACGAGCAGTACTTC. Translated, it gives CASSLQGLNEQYF.